These 28 T cell receptor beta chains came from one sample sequenced in a study of Tregs in tolerant kidney transplant recipients. Clones were sequenced by immunoSEQ multiplex PCR, and TCRdb holds only the in-frame ones, with some missing. Of some 90,000 clones listed, about 92% are singletons. Sequencing was performed on CD8+ T cells from blood. The source of these receptors is a human donor in good health.

The chain couples TRBV27 to TRBJ1-2, with 9 positions matching TRBD1. V lost 6 bases to trimming and J lost 4 bases; unmatched junction nucleotides: 9. Germline CDR1 is MNHEY and CDR2 is SMNVEV (reference sequence). The CDR3 loop spans 15 amino acids. In nucleotides, the CDR3 is TGTGCCAGCAGCCGGGGACAGGGAGACGGCTATGGCTACACCTTC. Its protein product is CASSRGQGDGYGYTF.

CDR3 DNA: TGTGCCAGCAGTTACAGGGGGGCCCTCTCCTACGAGCAGTACTTC. Its protein is CASSYRGALSYEQYF. The rearrangement joins TRBV6-5 to TRBJ2-7; D tentatively fits TRBD1 or TRBD2 (6 bases each). V was shortened by 2 bases and J by 0 bases, with 11 bases between the two germline ends. Germline assignment: CDR1 MNHEY and CDR2 SVGAGI. This CDR3 is built from 15 residues.

The J gene is TRBJ2-1, the V gene TRBV5-1; no reliable D call. This CDR3 spans 14 amino acids. V was pared by 1 base and J by 2 bases, with 7 bases between. Germline CDR1 reads SGHRS; CDR2 reads YFSETQ. The DNA of the CDR3 is TGCGCCAGCAGCTTGCCTGAGACCTACAATGAGCAGTTCTTC. The encoded protein is CASSLPETYNEQFF.

The chain has TRBV9 and TRBJ2-7, with D possibly TRBD1 on 6 matching bases. The CDR3 has 15 residues. V was cut by 6 bases and J by 4 bases, with 20 bases left in between. Germline V lookup: CDR1 SGDLS, CDR2 YYNGEE. The CDR3 is CASTKGAGVGYEQYF. Written as DNA, the CDR3 is TGTGCCAGCACCAAAGGGGCAGGGGTGGGGTACGAGCAGTACTTC.

The V call is TRBV9, the J call TRBJ2-1; 12 nucleotides line up with TRBD2. The CDR3 extends over 16 amino acids. V dropped 4 bases and J dropped 1; count of bases not matched to a gene: 3. Germline loops: CDR1 SGDLS, CDR2 YYNGEE. CDR3 sequence (DNA): TGTGCCAGCAGCCCAGGACTAGCGGGGTCCTACAATGAGCAGTTCTTC. This gives the protein CASSPGLAGSYNEQFF.

As DNA, the CDR3 is TGCAGTGCTAGCGACGGACCGGAGCAGTACTTC. This encodes CSASDGPEQYF. The chain is built from TRBV20-1 and TRBJ2-7, with D uncertain. There are 11 residues in the CDR3. Germline V gives CDR1 DFQATT, CDR2 SNEGSKA (reference sequence). Trimming pared 3 bases from V and 7 bases from J, leaving 10 bases between.

The genes are TRBV25-1 and TRBJ2-5, with 8 bases identical to TRBD1. The junction had 4 bases not matched to a gene; V was cut back by 3 bases and J by 4 bases. The germline gives CDR1 MGHDK, CDR2 SYGVNS. The CDR3 spans 14 residues. The CDR3 sequence is CASSDPTGAETQYF. The CDR3 coding sequence is TGTGCCAGCAGTGACCCGACAGGGGCAGAGACCCAGTACTTC. The variable domain in full, with the rest retrieved from reference TRBV25-1 and TRBJ2-5, is EADIYQTPRYLVIGTGKKITLECSQTMGHDKMYWYQQDPGMELHLIHYSYGVNSTEKGDLSSESTVSRIRTEHFPLTLESARPSHTSQYLCASSDPTGAETQYFGPGTRLLVL.

The V and J genes are TRBV5-4 and TRBJ2-2; D may be TRBD2 (6 bases). Trimming pared 3 bases from V and 6 bases from J, leaving 6 bases between. This CDR3 contains 12 residues. CDR1 and CDR2 from the germline V gene are SGHNT and YYREEE (reference sequence). CDR3 in amino acids: CASSWGAGELFF. CDR3 DNA sequence: TGTGCCAGCAGCTGGGGGGCCGGGGAGCTGTTTTTT.

By sample share, this clone is medium-sized. This sequence joins TRBV6-5 and TRBJ2-1, with D possibly TRBD2 on 6 matching bases. This CDR3 spans 13 amino acids. The germline V and J ends were trimmed by 5 bases and 5 bases, with 10 bases remaining between them. CDR1 is MNHEY, CDR2 SVGAGI, per germline. The CDR3 DNA reads TGTGCCAGCAGTCCGGAGGGTCACAATGAGCAGTTCTTC. Protein sequence: CASSPEGHNEQFF.

This chain joins TRBV5-6 and TRBJ2-7; weak D call: TRBD2 (6 bases). Per germline, CDR1 SGHDT and CDR2 YYEEEE. The CDR3 totals 14 residues. The V end was cut by 0 bases, the J end by 0 bases, with 7 bases between. The CDR3 protein is CASSLVGSSYEQYF. The CDR3 DNA is TGTGCCAGCAGCTTGGTCGGGAGCTCCTACGAGCAGTACTTC. The full variable domain, in which reference TRBV5-6 and TRBJ2-7 provide the parts outside the CDR3, is DAGVTQSPTHLIKTRGQQVTLRCSPKSGHDTVSWYQQALGQGPQFIFQYYEEEERQRGNFPDRFSGHQFPNYSSELNVNALLLGDSALYLCASSLVGSSYEQYFGPGTRLTVT.

CDR3 in amino acids: CASSQGNGGINTEAFF. CDR3 DNA: TGCGCCAGCAGCCAAGGGAACGGGGGGATCAACACTGAAGCTTTCTTT. This chain connects TRBV4-1 to TRBJ1-1, with D perhaps TRBD1 (5 bases). The CDR3 sequence is 16 residues long. The V gene's germline CDR1 is MGHRA and CDR2 YSYEKL. V shed 1 base and J shed 2 bases, with 14 bases lying between them.

The V and J genes are TRBV10-1 and TRBJ2-7; maybe TRBD1 (5 bases). V lost 3 bases, J lost 2 bases, and 14 bases lay in between. This CDR3 is built from 15 residues. From germline, CDR1 is WNHNN and CDR2 SYGVQD (reference sequence). In DNA form, the CDR3 reads TGCGCCAGCAGTGACTCAACAGGTCAAACCTACGAGCAGTACTTC. This sequence encodes CASSDSTGQTYEQYF.

The gene calls are TRBV4-1 and TRBJ2-7, with unresolved D. V was trimmed by 1 base and J by 1 base, leaving 8 bases between them. This CDR3 is built from 14 residues. CDR1 and CDR2 (germline): MGHRA, YSYEKL. The CDR3 nucleotides read TGCGCCAGCAGCCAAGCTTCGGGTTCCTACGAGCAGTACTTC. Its translation is CASSQASGSYEQYF.

This sequence joins TRBV7-9 and TRBJ2-3; 9 nucleotides agree with TRBD2. The CDR3 length is 15 residues. V shed 5 bases, J shed 0 bases, and the junction held 3 bases outside the gene matches. CDR1 and CDR2 (germline): SEHNR, FQNEAQ (reference sequence). The CDR3 loop is CASSVSGSSTDTQYF. In nucleotides, the CDR3 is TGTGCCAGCAGCGTTAGCGGGAGCAGCACAGATACGCAGTATTTT.

The V call is TRBV5-6, the J call TRBJ2-7; D gene uncertain. Trimming took 0 bases from V and 6 from J, leaving 4 bases between them. The CDR3 spans 11 residues. Germline CDR1 SGHDT, CDR2 YYEEEE. The CDR3 sequence: CASSLAREQYF. For the CDR3, the DNA is TGTGCCAGCAGCTTGGCCCGCGAGCAGTACTTC.

The chain links TRBV6-1 to TRBJ1-1, with D uncertain. The CDR3 contains 15 residues. Germline V CDR1 and CDR2: MNHNS, SASEGT. V gave up 0 bases and J gave up 1 base, with 9 bases separating them. This CDR3 reads CASSEALRGNTEAFF. The CDR3 DNA reads TGTGCCAGCAGTGAAGCGCTTCGGGGGAACACTGAAGCTTTCTTT.

The chain uses TRBV19 and TRBJ1-5; possibly TRBD1 for D (5 bases). Germline values: CDR1 LNHDA, CDR2 SQIVND (reference sequence). V dropped 6 bases and J dropped 6 bases, with 15 bases sitting between them. The CDR3 consists of 14 residues. This chain's CDR3 is CASRPGREGQPQHF. The CDR3 DNA sequence: TGTGCCAGTAGGCCGGGCAGGGAGGGTCAGCCCCAGCATTTT.

Comment on this clone: One end of the junction does not line up with germline, which may come from a read error. The V gene is TRBV7-7, the J gene TRBJ2-5; D tentatively fits TRBD1 or TRBD2 (5 bases each). This CDR3 is built from 15 residues. Germline V CDR1 and CDR2: SSHAT, FNYEAQ (reference sequence). This CDR3 is CASSWLRGKQETQYF. The CDR3 bases are TGTGCTAGCAGCTGGTTACGGGGCAAACAAGAGACCCAGTACTTC.

This sequence joins TRBV10-3 and TRBJ2-3; 10 bases agree with TRBD2. CDR3 length: 17 amino acids. The germline V gene encodes CDR1 ENHRY and CDR2 SYGVKD. Trimming took 4 bases from V and 1 from J; bases not matched to a gene: 8. DNA of the CDR3: TGTGCCATCAGTGCCCCCCCTAGCGGGGGCGGCACAGATACGCAGTATTTT. It codes for CAISAPPSGGGTDTQYF.

The gene calls are TRBV10-3 and TRBJ2-7; D remains ambiguous. CDR1 ENHRY and CDR2 SYGVKD come from the germline V gene. The CDR3 consists of 13 residues. Trimming shortened V by 3 bases and J by 2 bases, and 8 bases separated the two germline ends. This CDR3 reads CAISESHAYEQYF. The CDR3 nucleotides read TGTGCCATCAGTGAATCTCACGCCTACGAGCAGTACTTC.

The chain employs TRBV9 and TRBJ2-7; TRBD1 matches 7 bases. The germline gives CDR1 SGDLS, CDR2 YYNGEE. V was pared by 3 bases and J by 4 bases, with 4 bases of the junction left unmatched. This CDR3 contains 13 residues. CDR3 amino acids: CASSATGIYEQYF. The CDR3 region has the DNA TGTGCCAGCAGCGCGACAGGGATATACGAGCAGTACTTC.

V is TRBV5-1 and J is TRBJ2-1; 8 bases line up with TRBD2. CDR1 and CDR2 from the germline V gene are SGHRS and YFSETQ. Trimming at V came to 2 bases and at J to 10 bases, leaving 23 bases not matched to a gene. The CDR3 totals 19 residues. The CDR3 region has the DNA TGCGCCAGCAGCTTACTACCGGGAGTAAGCGGGAGCGTCGGATACGAGCAGTTCTTC. It encodes CASSLLPGVSGSVGYEQFF.

J is TRBJ1-5 and V is TRBV6-6; no firm D call. The CDR3 sequence is 13 residues long. CDR1 and CDR2 (germline): MNHNY, SVGAGI (reference sequence). V dropped 8 bases and J dropped 3 bases, with 11 bases sitting between them. CDR3: CASSSVTNQPQHF. Here the CDR3 DNA reads TGTGCCAGCTCGTCAGTGACCAATCAGCCCCAGCATTTT.

CDR3 nucleotide sequence: TGTGCCGCCAGGGGGGGAGGCAACTATGGCTACACCTTC. Protein: CAARGGGNYGYTF. The gene calls are TRBV2 and TRBJ1-2; TRBD1 aligns across 7 bases. Trimming at V came to 11 bases and at J to 2 bases, leaving 8 bases not matched to a gene. CDR3 length: 13 amino acids. Looked up from germline, CDR1 is SNHLY and CDR2 is FYNNEI.

The chain combines TRBV27 with TRBJ2-1; TRBD1 is a possible D gene (6 bases). The CDR3 contains 12 residues. The germline gives CDR1 MNHEY, CDR2 SMNVEV (reference sequence). V dropped 5 bases and J dropped 7 bases, with 9 bases sitting between them. The DNA of the CDR3 is TGTGCCAGCAGTCCTACAGGGAATGAGCAGTTCTTC. This codes for CASSPTGNEQFF.

This chain uses TRBV6-5 with TRBJ2-7; tentative D call: TRBD2 (5 bases). Germline V gene sequence: CDR1 MNHEY, CDR2 SVGAGI. Trimming shortened V by 0 bases and J by 0 bases, and 12 bases separated the two germline ends. The CDR3 has 16 amino acids. For the CDR3, the DNA is TGTGCCAGCAGTTACTCGGCGGGTCCCGTCTCCTACGAGCAGTACTTC. Residues: CASSYSAGPVSYEQYF.

The V and J genes are TRBV27 and TRBJ1-4, with 12 nucleotides matching TRBD1. Germline loops: CDR1 MNHEY, CDR2 SMNVEV (reference sequence). This CDR3 is built from 18 residues. V gave up 5 bases and J gave up 4 bases; unmatched junction bases: 11. DNA for the CDR3: TGTGCCAGCAGTACCTTTCGGGACAGGGGGCTTGTTAATGAAAAACTGTTTTTT. Its protein is CASSTFRDRGLVNEKLFF.

V and J are TRBV6-4 and TRBJ1-1, with no clear D. Trimming left V 3 bases short and J 1 base short, with 18 bases between. This CDR3 contains 17 residues. In germline, CDR1 is MRHNA, CDR2 SNTAGT. The CDR3 is CASSETLFAGPNTEAFF. CDR3 sequence (DNA): TGTGCCAGCAGTGAGACACTATTCGCGGGTCCGAACACTGAAGCTTTCTTT.